Listed below are T cell receptor beta chains from one sample, sequenced in a study of T cell repertoires in cytomegalovirus infection. TCRdb recomputed calls from the reads with MiXCR, one row per CDR3 protein. The sample lists roughly 230,000 distinct CDR3 sequences; roughly 6.5% were seen once. The specimen sequenced was PBMCs. The receptors derive from a human donor in good health (CMV status not recorded). Some clones in this sample may be carry-over from other donors' samples. The CDR3 runs from the conserved cysteine through the conserved F or W. Each record gives: V gene, CDR3 protein.

v_call: TRBV7-2
cdr3_aa: CASSSRGAPTDTQYF

v_call: TRBV29-1
cdr3_aa: CSVRTASTDTQYF

v_call: TRBV7-2
cdr3_aa: CASSLKSGADQPQHF

v_call: TRBV7-8
cdr3_aa: CASSLLMTDNSGANVLTF

v_call: TRBV7-8
cdr3_aa: CASSPGVNTGELFF

v_call: TRBV7-2
cdr3_aa: CASSPVGLGYTF

v_call: TRBV10-2
cdr3_aa: CASSVNRANTGELFF

v_call: TRBV7-2
cdr3_aa: CASSRTAGQGANEQYF

v_call: TRBV6-5
cdr3_aa: CASKESRAGGNTEAFF

v_call: TRBV7-2
cdr3_aa: CASSRGRLLYNEQFF

v_call: TRBV13
cdr3_aa: CASSLGQSNYGYTF

v_call: TRBV29-1
cdr3_aa: CSVESGPESGQYF

v_call: TRBV11-3
cdr3_aa: CASSPVVDTQYF

v_call: TRBV29-1
cdr3_aa: CSVGDLDQYF

v_call: TRBV29-1
cdr3_aa: CSVEDTGGWDYGYTF

v_call: TRBV7-2
cdr3_aa: CASSLGPTGGRETQYF

v_call: TRBV19
cdr3_aa: CASRIQETQYF

v_call: TRBV4-3
cdr3_aa: CASSQDRGGSYEQYF

v_call: TRBV6-1
cdr3_aa: CASTRTSGGSGRGTDTQYF

v_call: TRBV6-5
cdr3_aa: CASSYGQASNYGYTF

v_call: TRBV20-1
cdr3_aa: CSARGRGAGSSYNSPLHF

v_call: TRBV20-1
cdr3_aa: CSAPGTGTEKLFF

v_call: TRBV6-2/TRBV6-3
cdr3_aa: CASSLQGTGANVLTF

v_call: TRBV5-6
cdr3_aa: CASTSRTGSNTEAFF

v_call: TRBV5-1
cdr3_aa: CASSLPSGANTGELFF

v_call: TRBV4-1
cdr3_aa: CASSQEGPDAGDTQYF

v_call: TRBV7-9
cdr3_aa: CASSLPAGGDTQYF

v_call: TRBV15
cdr3_aa: CATSREMTSNQPQHF

v_call: TRBV6-5
cdr3_aa: CASSQLLGDLETQYF

v_call: TRBV12-3/TRBV12-4
cdr3_aa: CASSLGRGIAETQYF

v_call: TRBV12-3/TRBV12-4
cdr3_aa: CASSLTGTGGTEPQHF

v_call: TRBV28
cdr3_aa: CASTEPMRTDATNEKLFF

v_call: TRBV20-1
cdr3_aa: CSAGPGQGGLETQYF

v_call: TRBV20-1
cdr3_aa: CSARTGSGEKLFF

v_call: TRBV6-6
cdr3_aa: CASRRSGGNTGELFF

v_call: TRBV6-5
cdr3_aa: CASSPGGALQSDTQYF

v_call: TRBV29-1
cdr3_aa: CSVSELAYDTQYF

v_call: TRBV12-3/TRBV12-4
cdr3_aa: CASRQGSWVEKLFF

v_call: TRBV20-1
cdr3_aa: CSARNLSRGTLTDTQYF

v_call: TRBV6-6
cdr3_aa: CASSSLAGGPYNEQFF

v_call: TRBV4-2
cdr3_aa: CASSQDFETGPYNEQFF

v_call: TRBV2
cdr3_aa: CASVTGTGGFYEQYF

v_call: TRBV7-3
cdr3_aa: CASSQTGDTEAFF

v_call: TRBV20-1
cdr3_aa: CSASATPGLPFSDTSYEQYF

v_call: TRBV4-3
cdr3_aa: CASSQEGGNSYEQYF

v_call: TRBV5-6
cdr3_aa: CASSLDISGNTIYF

v_call: TRBV12-3/TRBV12-4
cdr3_aa: CASSIGQGRYGYTF

v_call: TRBV28
cdr3_aa: CASTRTSGVHEQYF

v_call: TRBV7-3
cdr3_aa: CASSPRHATDTQYF

v_call: TRBV29-1
cdr3_aa: CSVRPQEAQYF

v_call: TRBV28
cdr3_aa: CASSPPGRPPEPNEKLFF

v_call: TRBV2
cdr3_aa: CASWGGQETQYF

v_call: TRBV7-2
cdr3_aa: CASVGTGLSGYTF

v_call: TRBV5-6
cdr3_aa: CASSLGGRLNTGELFF

v_call: TRBV7-2
cdr3_aa: CASSSPTGELFF

v_call: TRBV5-1
cdr3_aa: CASSLAGSLGGGALHF

v_call: TRBV6-5
cdr3_aa: CASSYSRAGENTIYF